These 30 T cell receptor beta chains came from one sample sequenced in a study of T cell changes during pregnancy in multiple sclerosis. TCRdb's table, derived via immunoSEQ multiplex PCR, lists solely in-frame clones and lacks some. The sample has 90,000 to 120,000 clones; approximately 94% are singletons. This material consisted of peripheral blood, taken before pregnancy. These receptors all come from a female donor with multiple sclerosis, enrolled in a pregnancy study.

V usage is TRBV19 and J usage is TRBJ1-1; D is perhaps TRBD1 (5 bases). V was cut by 3 bases and J by 1 base, with 6 bases left in between. The CDR3 length is 13 residues. Looked up from germline, CDR1 is LNHDA and CDR2 is SQIVND (reference sequence). CDR3 bases: TGTGCCAGTAGTATGGGGGGGAACACTGAAGCTTTCTTT. This sequence encodes CASSMGGNTEAFF. Full variable domain (remainder filled in from reference TRBV19 and TRBJ1-1): DGGITQSPKYLFRKEGQNVTLSCEQNLNHDAMYWYRQDPGQGLRLIYYSQIVNDFQKGDIAEGYSVSREKKESFPLTVTSAQKNPTAFYLCASSMGGNTEAFFGQGTRLTVV.

V and J are TRBV7-9 and TRBJ2-1, with D possibly being TRBD1 (5 bases). The CDR3 contains 13 residues. Between the trimmed V and J ends, which lost 2 bases and 5 bases, there was a span of 7 bases. The germline gives CDR1 SEHNR, CDR2 FQNEAQ (reference sequence). The chain's CDR3 is CASSLRQNNEQFF. The CDR3 DNA is TGTGCCAGCAGCTTAAGACAGAACAATGAGCAGTTCTTC.

J is TRBJ1-5 and V is TRBV4-2; D not resolved. The CDR3 loop spans 15 amino acids. V lost 0 bases and J lost 4, with 10 bases in between. Germline CDR1 and CDR2: LGHNA and YNFKEQ. The CDR3 bases are TGTGCCAGCAGCCAAGAAGGAGTTTCAAATCAGCCCCAGCATTTT. It specifies CASSQEGVSNQPQHF.

The chain uses TRBV23-1 and TRBJ2-6; maybe TRBD1 (6 bases). TRBV23-1 counts as an open reading frame of uncertain function. CDR3 length: 18 residues. V gave up 3 bases and J gave up 2 bases, with 17 bases separating them. In DNA form, the CDR3 reads TGCGCCAGCAGTCAGACCCTCGGACAGTCAGCTGGGGCCAACGTCCTGACTTTC. Translation gives CASSQTLGQSAGANVLTF.

V usage is TRBV7-2 and J usage is TRBJ2-3; TRBD2 agrees at 7 bases. V shed 0 bases and J 5 bases; nucleotides not matched to a gene: 2. This CDR3 contains 14 residues. The germline CDR1 and CDR2 sequences are SGHTA and FQGNSA. CDR3 amino acids: CASSLAAGVDTQYF. CDR3 coding DNA: TGTGCCAGCAGCTTAGCGGCGGGAGTAGATACGCAGTATTTT.

The V call is TRBV4-1, the J call TRBJ1-5; TRBD1 is a possible D gene (6 bases). Looked up from germline, CDR1 is MGHRA and CDR2 is YSYEKL. This CDR3 contains 14 residues. The V end was cut by 1 base, the J end by 7 bases, with 11 bases between. DNA for the CDR3: TGCGCCAGCAGCCAAGGGACAGTGCAACAGCCCCAGCATTTT. Translated, it gives CASSQGTVQQPQHF.

This sequence joins TRBV28 and TRBJ1-1, with D perhaps matching TRBD1 (5 bases). The CDR3 sequence is 13 residues long. Trimming stripped 3 bases from V and 6 bases from J, with 11 bases between. Germline CDR1 MDHEN, CDR2 SYDVKM. CDR3 region: CASSLDSGAEAFF. The CDR3, as DNA: TGTGCCAGCAGTTTGGACTCGGGGGCTGAAGCTTTCTTT. Full variable domain (rest looked up from reference TRBV28 and TRBJ1-1): DVKVTQSSRYLVKRTGEKVFLECVQDMDHENMFWYRQDPGLGLRLIYFSYDVKMKEKGDIPEGYSVSREKKERFSLILESASTNQTSMYLCASSLDSGAEAFFGQGTRLTVV.

This chain joins TRBV28 and TRBJ1-1; perhaps TRBD1 as D (5 bases). The CDR3 is 14 residues long. V was cut by 4 bases and J by 3 bases, with 12 bases left in between. Germline-derived CDR1 and CDR2 are MDHEN and SYDVKM. The CDR3 sequence is CASSSRGGYTEAFF. The CDR3 nucleotides read TGTGCCAGCAGTTCCCGGGGGGGATACACTGAAGCTTTCTTT. Looking up the rest from reference TRBV28 and TRBJ1-1 gives the full variable domain: DVKVTQSSRYLVKRTGEKVFLECVQDMDHENMFWYRQDPGLGLRLIYFSYDVKMKEKGDIPEGYSVSREKKERFSLILESASTNQTSMYLCASSSRGGYTEAFFGQGTRLTVV.

Note on this clone: The sample carries other DNA sequences with the same CDR3. The rearrangement joins TRBV7-2 to TRBJ2-1; 14 bases align to TRBD2. The CDR3 has 15 amino acids. Germline loops: CDR1 SGHTA, CDR2 FQGNSA. Trimming at V came to 5 bases and at J to 7 bases, leaving 4 bases not matched to a gene. CDR3 DNA sequence: TGTGCCAGCAGCAGGGGACTAGCGGGAGTAAATGAGCAGTTCTTC. Protein: CASSRGLAGVNEQFF.

The chain recombines TRBV15 with TRBJ2-1; 10 bases agree with TRBD1. CDR3 length: 16 residues. The ends lost 1 base at V and 6 bases at J; junction bases unmatched: 6. From germline, CDR1 is LNHNV and CDR2 YYDKDF (reference sequence). CDR3 nucleotides: TGTGCCACCAGCAGAGCCGACAGGGGGCGATTCAATGAGCAGTTCTTC. It translates to CATSRADRGRFNEQFF.

The chain recombines TRBV25-1 with TRBJ2-5; 9 nucleotides line up with TRBD1. The CDR3 length is 17 residues. V shed 3 bases and J 1 base; nucleotides not matched to a gene: 9. Germline V gene sequence: CDR1 MGHDK, CDR2 SYGVNS. The CDR3 DNA follows: TGTGCCAGCAGTGATTGGCCGGACAGGGGACCCCAAGAGACCCAGTACTTC. As protein: CASSDWPDRGPQETQYF.

V gene TRBV5-1 combines with J gene TRBJ1-4, with a possible D match to TRBD1 (6 bases). This CDR3 spans 13 amino acids. The germline V and J ends were trimmed by 4 bases and 8 bases, with 12 bases remaining between them. The germline V gene encodes CDR1 SGHRS and CDR2 YFSETQ. The CDR3 DNA follows: TGCGCCAGCAGCACGGACAGTAACGAAAAACTGTTTTTT. Residues: CASSTDSNEKLFF.

The chain recombines TRBV9 with TRBJ2-7; TRBD1 agrees at 11 bases. This CDR3 has 16 amino acids. Germline V gives CDR1 SGDLS, CDR2 YYNGEE. After removal of 0 bases from V and 0 bases from J, the junction contained 2 bases not matched to a gene. CDR3 DNA sequence: TGTGCCAGCAGCGTAGGCGGGACAGGGGGCTCCTACGAGCAGTACTTC. Translation: CASSVGGTGGSYEQYF.

V and J are TRBV7-9 and TRBJ2-1; 13 positions agree with TRBD2. V lost 5 bases and J lost 3; bases outside the gene matches: 7. The CDR3 is made up of 17 amino acids. Looked up from germline, CDR1 is SEHNR and CDR2 is FQNEAQ (reference sequence). CDR3 amino acids: CASSPRTSGSVYNEQFF. In DNA form, the CDR3 reads TGTGCCAGCAGCCCGAGGACTAGCGGGAGCGTCTACAATGAGCAGTTCTTC.

The chain joins TRBV2 to TRBJ1-1; 9 nucleotides align to TRBD1. Germline V gene lookup returns CDR1 SNHLY and CDR2 FYNNEI. The CDR3 contains 13 residues. The J segment lost 8 bases and the V segment lost 7 bases, leaving 8 bases of the junction unmatched. The CDR3 bases are TGTGCCAGCACGGAACAGGGGGCTGGCGAAGCTTTCTTT. As protein: CASTEQGAGEAFF.

The genes are TRBV5-6 and TRBJ2-3; the D gene is possibly TRBD2 (5 bases). The V gene's germline CDR1 is SGHDT and CDR2 YYEEEE. This CDR3 contains 16 residues. The V end was cut by 2 bases, the J end by 5 bases, with 18 bases between. The CDR3 DNA is TGTGCCAGCAGCTTAACTGAACTAGTTCGTGAAGATACGCAGTATTTT. This codes for CASSLTELVREDTQYF.

The chain is built from TRBV9 and TRBJ2-7; D may be TRBD1 (5 bases). The CDR3 has 14 residues. Per germline, CDR1 SGDLS and CDR2 YYNGEE. The V and J ends lost 4 bases and 5 bases respectively, with 16 bases between them. The CDR3: CASSPQTAPHEQYF. CDR3 bases: TGTGCCAGCAGCCCCCAGACAGCTCCCCACGAGCAGTACTTC. Supplemented by reference TRBV9 and TRBJ2-7, the full variable domain reads DSGVTQTPKHLITATGQRVTLRCSPRSGDLSVYWYQQSLDQGLQFLIQYYNGEERAKGNILERFSAQQFPDLHSELNLSSLELGDSALYFCASSPQTAPHEQYFGPGTRLTVT.

This chain joins TRBV9 and TRBJ1-1; D call uncertain. Trimming took 3 bases from V and 7 from J, leaving 16 bases between them. The CDR3 consists of 14 residues. Germline loops: CDR1 SGDLS, CDR2 YYNGEE. The CDR3 nucleotides read TGTGCCAGCAGCGGGCAGTGGGAGACTAGTGAAGCTTTCTTT. It translates to CASSGQWETSEAFF.

A note on this clone: At one boundary the junction diverges from the germline segment, which might be a read error. This chain joins TRBV6-5 and TRBJ2-7; the D gene is possibly TRBD1 (6 bases). CDR1 is MNHEY and CDR2 is SVGAGI in the germline V gene. The CDR3 spans 14 residues. CDR3 loop: CTSSYYGRGYEQYF. CDR3 nucleotides: TGTACCAGCAGTTACTACGGCAGGGGATACGAGCAGTACTTC.

This rearrangement joins TRBV7-8 to TRBJ2-1, with 11 bases lining up with TRBD2. This CDR3 spans 16 amino acids. The junction had 3 bases not matched to a gene; V was cut back by 5 bases and J by 0 bases. Per germline, CDR1 SGHVS and CDR2 FQNEAQ. This chain's CDR3 is CASSPLAGGSYNEQFF. The DNA of the CDR3 is TGTGCCAGCAGCCCCCTAGCGGGGGGCTCCTACAATGAGCAGTTCTTC.

This chain connects TRBV5-6 to TRBJ2-3; D may be TRBD1 (6 bases). V was cut by 2 bases and J by 9 bases, with 13 bases left in between. The CDR3 runs to 13 residues. CDR1 and CDR2 (germline): SGHDT, YYEEEE. The CDR3 loop is CASSFGQGTTQYF. DNA for the CDR3: TGTGCCAGCAGCTTTGGGCAGGGGACAACGCAGTATTTT.

This CDR3 reads CASSPTPGLAVYEQYF. CDR3 in DNA: TGCGCCAGCAGCCCAACCCCGGGACTAGCGGTCTACGAGCAGTACTTC. The genes are TRBV4-1 and TRBJ2-7; 11 nucleotides agree with TRBD2. The CDR3 runs to 16 residues. Germline values: CDR1 MGHRA, CDR2 YSYEKL. V dropped 4 bases and J dropped 3; count of bases not matched to a gene: 8.

The chain has TRBV15 and TRBJ2-2, with D unclear. Trimming took off 6 bases at V and 7 bases at J, with 9 bases between the two ends. CDR1 and CDR2 from the germline V gene are LNHNV and YYDKDF (reference sequence). This CDR3 is built from 12 residues. CDR3 in amino acids: CATRGVGGELFF. CDR3 nucleotides: TGTGCCACCAGGGGCGTCGGCGGGGAGCTGTTTTTT.

The V gene is TRBV6-6, the J gene TRBJ1-1, with a possible D match to TRBD1 (5 bases). The length of the CDR3 is 14 residues. With 7 bases removed from V and 1 base from J, the gap between germline ends came to 13 bases. Germline V gene data show CDR1 as MNHNY and CDR2 as SVGAGI (reference sequence). The CDR3, as DNA: TGTGCCAGCACCGACTTCCAGGGGAACACTGAAGCTTTCTTT. It codes for CASTDFQGNTEAFF.

V is TRBV2 and J is TRBJ2-1, with TRBD2 matching 7 bases. The CDR3 spans 14 residues. V was clipped by 4 bases and J by 9 bases; unmatched bases: 9. Germline CDR1 is SNHLY and CDR2 is FYNNEI. The CDR3 coding sequence is TGTGCCAGCAGTGGGGGACTATACGACCCTGAGCAGTTCTTC. Its translation: CASSGGLYDPEQFF. Based on the CDR3 plus reference TRBV2 and TRBJ2-1, the full variable domain is EPEVTQTPSHQVTQMGQEVILRCVPISNHLYFYWYRQILGQKVEFLVSFYNNEISEKSEIFDDQFSVERPDGSNFTLKIRSTKLEDSAMYFCASSGGLYDPEQFFGPGTRLTVL.

This chain uses TRBV11-2 with TRBJ1-2; no clear D. This CDR3 has 14 amino acids. V lost 4 bases, J lost 3 bases, and 12 bases lay in between. Germline V gives CDR1 SGHAT, CDR2 FQNNGV. This chain's CDR3 is CASSSRDNYYGYTF. For the CDR3, the DNA is TGTGCCAGCAGCTCTCGTGACAACTACTATGGCTACACCTTC.

This clone was recorded only once. The chain couples TRBV9 to TRBJ2-1, with TRBD1 identical over 8 bases. After removal of 4 bases from V and 8 bases from J, the junction contained 11 bases not matched to a gene. Germline-derived CDR1 and CDR2 are SGDLS and YYNGEE. The CDR3 contains 15 residues. CDR3 loop: CASSPSGQGAYEQFF. Here the CDR3 DNA reads TGTGCCAGCAGCCCCTCCGGACAGGGCGCTTATGAGCAGTTCTTC. The variable domain in full, with the rest retrieved from reference TRBV9 and TRBJ2-1, is DSGVTQTPKHLITATGQRVTLRCSPRSGDLSVYWYQQSLDQGLQFLIQYYNGEERAKGNILERFSAQQFPDLHSELNLSSLELGDSALYFCASSPSGQGAYEQFFGPGTRLTVL.

The chain has TRBV19 and TRBJ1-5; unclear D gene. Germline V gives CDR1 LNHDA, CDR2 SQIVND (reference sequence). Trimming took off 3 bases at V and 7 bases at J, with 13 bases between the two ends. The CDR3 runs to 14 residues. The CDR3 region has the DNA TGTGCCAGTAGTATGGGCGTCGTAGGACAGCCCCAGCATTTT. Encoded protein: CASSMGVVGQPQHF.

As regards this clone: Other DNA sequences in this sample translate to the same CDR3. The V call is TRBV5-1, the J call TRBJ2-1, with 10 bases that match TRBD2. J gave up 9 bases and V 5 bases, and 2 bases lay outside the gene matches. This CDR3 is 12 amino acids long. CDR1 and CDR2 from the germline V gene are SGHRS and YFSETQ. The DNA for the CDR3 is TGCGCCAGCAGTCTAGCGGGAGTTGAGCAGTTCTTC. It yields the protein CASSLAGVEQFF.

This clone was observed a handful of times. V and J are TRBV4-2 and TRBJ1-1; 9 bases map to TRBD1. Looked up from germline, CDR1 is LGHNA and CDR2 is YNFKEQ. The J segment lost 1 base and the V segment lost 6 bases, leaving 3 bases of the junction unmatched. CDR3 length: 14 amino acids. The CDR3 region is CASSPGQGNTEAFF. CDR3 bases: TGTGCCAGCAGTCCGGGACAGGGGAACACTGAAGCTTTCTTT.